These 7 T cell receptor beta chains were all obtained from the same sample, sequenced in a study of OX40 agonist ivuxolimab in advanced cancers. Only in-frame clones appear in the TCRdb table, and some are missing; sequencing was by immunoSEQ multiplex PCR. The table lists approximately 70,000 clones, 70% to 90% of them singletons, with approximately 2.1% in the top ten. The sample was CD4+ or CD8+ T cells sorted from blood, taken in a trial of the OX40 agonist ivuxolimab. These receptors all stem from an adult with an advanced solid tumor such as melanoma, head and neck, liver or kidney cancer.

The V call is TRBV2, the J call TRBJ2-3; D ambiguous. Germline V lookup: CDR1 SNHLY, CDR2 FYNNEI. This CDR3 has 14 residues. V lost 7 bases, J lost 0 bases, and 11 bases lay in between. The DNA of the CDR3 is TGTGCCAGCATGCCTGACCCTAGCACAGATACGCAGTATTTT. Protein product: CASMPDPSTDTQYF.

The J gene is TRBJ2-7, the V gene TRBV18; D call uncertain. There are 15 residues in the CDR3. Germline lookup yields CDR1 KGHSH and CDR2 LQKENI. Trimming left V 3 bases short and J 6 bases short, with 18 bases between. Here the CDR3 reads CASSPLPGTTAEQYF. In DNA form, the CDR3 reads TGTGCCAGCTCACCTCTCCCCGGAACAACCGCCGAGCAGTACTTC. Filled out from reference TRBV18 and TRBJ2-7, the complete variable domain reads NAGVMQNPRHLVRRRGQEARLRCSPMKGHSHVYWYRQLPEEGLKFMVYLQKENIIDESGMPKERFSAEFPKEGPSILRIQQVVRGDSAAYFCASSPLPGTTAEQYFGPGTRLTVT.

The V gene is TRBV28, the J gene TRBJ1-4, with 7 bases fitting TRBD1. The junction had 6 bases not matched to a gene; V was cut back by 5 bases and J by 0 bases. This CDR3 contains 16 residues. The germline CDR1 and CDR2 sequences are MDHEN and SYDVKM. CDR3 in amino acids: CASSPRTGATNEKLFF. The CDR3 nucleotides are TGTGCCAGCAGTCCAAGGACAGGAGCAACTAATGAAAAACTGTTTTTT.

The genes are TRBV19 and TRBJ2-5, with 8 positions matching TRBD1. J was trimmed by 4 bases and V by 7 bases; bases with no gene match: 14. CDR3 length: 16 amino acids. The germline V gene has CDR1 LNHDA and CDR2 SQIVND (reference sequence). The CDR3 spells CASTPSGTGGSETQYF. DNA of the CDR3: TGTGCCAGTACTCCCTCGGGAACAGGGGGATCAGAGACCCAGTACTTC.

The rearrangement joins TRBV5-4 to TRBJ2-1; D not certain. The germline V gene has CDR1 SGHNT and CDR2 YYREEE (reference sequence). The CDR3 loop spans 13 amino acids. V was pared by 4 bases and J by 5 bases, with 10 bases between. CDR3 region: CASSTDRHNEQFF. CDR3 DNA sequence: TGTGCCAGCAGCACAGACCGCCACAATGAGCAGTTCTTC.

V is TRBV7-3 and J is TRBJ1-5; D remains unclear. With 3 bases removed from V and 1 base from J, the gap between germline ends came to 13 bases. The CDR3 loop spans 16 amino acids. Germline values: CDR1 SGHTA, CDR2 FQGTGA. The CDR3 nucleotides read TGTGCCAGCAGCTTGGTGTGGGGTAAGAGCAATCAGCCCCAGCATTTT. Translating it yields CASSLVWGKSNQPQHF.

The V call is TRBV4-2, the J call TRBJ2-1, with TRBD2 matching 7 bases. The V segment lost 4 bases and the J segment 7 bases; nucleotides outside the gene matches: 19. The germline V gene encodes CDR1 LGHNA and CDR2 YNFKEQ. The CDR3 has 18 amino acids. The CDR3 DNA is TGTGCCAGCAGCCCCCGTTCTAGCGGAGCTTACAATGGGAATGAGCAGTTCTTC. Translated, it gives CASSPRSSGAYNGNEQFF.